What follows are 27 T cell receptor delta chains derived from one specimen sequenced in a study of gamma-delta T cells after stem cell transplantation. TCRdb re-called clones from the RT-PCR reads via CATT. The sample contains about 3,400 delta-chain clones, roughly 17% of which appear only once. The sequenced material came from gamma-delta T cells. The receptors originated from a human donor. It is not recorded whose cells these are; they may come from a transplant donor.

This clone appeared a few times. TCRdb shows a much larger clone's protein in place of this DNA's translation, and the two differ at residue 6, likely through a read error; the protein shown is translated from the DNA. The CDR3 DNA follows: TGTGCCTGTGACGTCCGTACTGGGGGATACGCGGAACTCATCTTT. Its protein is CACDVRTGGYAELIF. The chain couples TRDV2 to TRDJ1; the match to TRDD3 covers 13 bases. The V and J ends lost 3 bases and 9 bases, in that order; junction bases with no gene match: 9. The CDR3 covers 15 residues. The germline CDR1 and CDR2 sequences are GEAIGNYY and EKD.

About this clone itself: A much larger clone differs by one base, so this may be a read error. The chain carries TRDV2 and TRDJ1, with TRDD3 identical over 12 bases. CDR1 is GEAIGNYY, CDR2 EKD, per germline. CDR3 size: 21 residues. J was trimmed by 0 bases and V by 2 bases; bases with no gene match: 18. The CDR3 sequence: CACDRLATRSGGYEDTDKLIF. CDR3 in DNA: TGTGCCTGTGACAGGCTCGCCACACGTTCTGGGGGATACGAGGACACCGATAAACTCATCTTT.

The rearrangement joins TRDV2 to TRDJ1; a possible D gene is TRDD3 (6 bases). The CDR3 covers 21 residues. Trimming removed 1 base from V and 1 base from J, with 30 bases in between. CDR1 and CDR2 from the germline V gene are GEAIGNYY and EKD. The CDR3 sequence: CACDTPLGTTFGRGSTDKLIF. CDR3 DNA: TGTGCCTGTGACACACCACTGGGAACGACCTTTGGCCGCGGGAGCACCGATAAACTCATCTTT.

The chain has TRDV2 and TRDJ1; TRDD3 matches at 12 bases. The CDR3 extends over 16 amino acids. Germline trimming cut 7 bases from V and 2 bases from J; bases unmatched to any gene: 10. The germline gives CDR1 GEAIGNYY, CDR2 EKD. CDR3 amino acids: CACSLLGDTRTDKLIF. CDR3 DNA sequence: TGTGCCTGCTCTCTACTGGGGGATACAAGGACCGATAAACTCATCTTT.

This clone occurred a few times. A far more abundant clone sits one base away, making this likely a read error. The chain recombines TRDV2 with TRDJ3; 12 bases align to TRDD3. This CDR3 contains 19 residues. The germline CDR1 and CDR2 sequences are GEAIGNYY and EKD. Written as DNA, the CDR3 is TGTGCCCGTGACTCGATACTGGGGGATACCTCCTGGGACACCCGACAGATGTTTTTC. It specifies CARDSILGDTSWDTRQMFF.

This clone has more than one count but fewer than ten. This likely stems from a read error, as it lies one base from a far larger clone. V and J are TRDV2 and TRDJ3; 9 nucleotides match TRDD3. The V segment lost 3 bases and the J segment 0 bases; nucleotides outside the gene matches: 8. The CDR3 spans 19 residues. Germline values: CDR1 GEAIGNYY, CDR2 EKD. CDR3 amino acids: CACDSIQGDTSWDTRQMFF. The CDR3 DNA sequence: TGTGCCTGTGACTCGATACAGGGGGATACCTCCTGGGACACCCGACAGATGTTTTTC.

This clone was observed a handful of times. The chain combines TRDV2 with TRDJ1; 9 bases fit TRDD3. Losses at the gene ends were 3 bases for V and 0 bases for J; bases not matched to a gene: 10. CDR1 and CDR2 from the germline V gene are GEAIGNYY and EKD. CDR3 length: 17 amino acids. Here the CDR3 reads CACDPVLGDQNTDKLIF. The DNA of the CDR3 is TGTGCCTGTGACCCAGTACTGGGGGACCAGAACACCGATAAACTCATCTTT.

Sample share makes this clone hyperexpanded. At the DNA level, this CDR3 is encoded by other sequences in the same sample as well. This chain links TRDV2 with TRDJ3, with 12 bases aligning to TRDD3. CDR1 GEAIGNYY and CDR2 EKD come from the germline V gene. The CDR3 totals 19 residues. V lost 3 bases and J lost 0; bases outside the gene matches: 5. CDR3 sequence reads: CACDSILGDTSWDTRQMFF. The CDR3 DNA follows: TGTGCCTGTGACTCGATACTGGGGGATACCTCCTGGGACACCCGACAGATGTTTTTC.

This clone showed up just a few times. A much bigger clone sits one base away, suggesting this may be a read error. The identical CDR3 is also encoded by other nucleotide sequences in the sample. The gene calls are TRDV2 and TRDJ3; D possibly matches TRDD2 or TRDD3 (5 bases each). The CDR3 is made up of 18 amino acids. Germline V gene data show CDR1 as GEAIGNYY and CDR2 as EKD. The CDR3 nucleotides are TGTGCCTGTGACACCGGGGGTCCTAGCTCCTGGGACACCCGACAGATGTTCTTC. Amino acids: CACDTGGPSSWDTRQMFF.

By sample fraction, this clone is large. This chain joins TRDV2 and TRDJ1; 8 nucleotides agree with TRDD3. The CDR3 spans 18 residues. The trim removed 0 bases at V and 2 bases at J, leaving 13 bases unmatched. Germline V gives CDR1 GEAIGNYY, CDR2 EKD. CDR3 amino acids: CACDTLIRDTRGTDKLIF. CDR3 nucleotide sequence: TGTGCCTGTGACACCCTTATTAGGGATACGCGAGGGACCGATAAACTCATCTTT.

In this sample, this clone is medium-sized. The chain is built from TRDV2 and TRDJ1; 9 bases are a match to TRDD3. Trimming cost V 3 bases and J 6 bases; bases outside gene matches: 7. The CDR3 has 14 amino acids. The germline V gene has CDR1 GEAIGNYY and CDR2 EKD. CDR3 sequence: CACDQLGDHNKLIF. As DNA, the CDR3 is TGTGCCTGTGACCAACTGGGGGACCATAATAAACTCATCTTT.

Comment on this clone: A read error may be the cause here, since a much bigger clone is one base away. This same CDR3 is encoded by further DNA sequences in the sample. The rearrangement uses TRDV2 and TRDJ1; D gene unclear. Germline CDR1 reads GEAIGNYY; CDR2 reads EKD. The CDR3 loop spans 19 amino acids. The V and J ends lost 0 bases and 0 bases respectively, with 22 bases between them. The DNA for the CDR3 is TGTGCCTGTGACACCGTTAAGGGAGGTCCTGACCCCTACACCGATAAACTCATCTTT. Protein product: CACDTVKGGPDPYTDKLIF.

V gene TRDV2 combines with J gene TRDJ1; TRDD3 matches 11 bases. V was clipped by 4 bases and J by 4 bases; unmatched bases: 10. CDR1 is GEAIGNYY, CDR2 EKD, per germline. There are 16 residues in the CDR3. CDR3 in amino acids: CACDEVLGDSHDKLIF. The CDR3 coding sequence is TGTGCCTGTGATGAAGTACTGGGGGATAGCCACGATAAACTCATCTTT.

Only one count was recorded for this clone. One base separates it from a far larger clone, so it is likely a read error. V is TRDV2 and J is TRDJ3, with D possibly matching TRDD3 (6 bases). CDR3 length: 21 residues. Germline CDR1 and CDR2: GEAIGNYY and EKD. The ends were cut back, 0 bases at V and 0 bases at J, with 20 bases in the middle. CDR3 in amino acids: CACDTGWGALPDSWDTRQMFF. DNA of the CDR3: TGTGCCTGTGACACCGGCTGGGGAGCGCTGCCCGACTCCTGGGACACCCGACAGATGTTTTTC.

This clone counts as large. The same CDR3 is also encoded by other DNA sequences in this sample. In DNA, the CDR3 is TGTGCCTGTGACCCCCTGGGGGAGACAAGGTACACCGATAAACTCATCTTT. Protein product: CACDPLGETRYTDKLIF. V and J are TRDV2 and TRDJ1; TRDD3 matches 8 bases. Germline V gene lookup returns CDR1 GEAIGNYY and CDR2 EKD. J lost 0 bases, V lost 3 bases, and 11 bases had no gene match. The CDR3 is 17 residues long.

This clone has a handful of counts. The sample carries other DNA sequences with the same CDR3. The chain couples TRDV2 to TRDJ1; TRDD3 agrees at 12 bases. Trimming at V came to 1 base and at J to 4 bases, leaving 12 bases not matched to a gene. This CDR3 is built from 18 residues. From germline, CDR1 is GEAIGNYY and CDR2 EKD. This CDR3 is CACDTLLGDTRQSDKLIF. The CDR3, as DNA: TGTGCCTGTGACACGTTACTGGGGGATACAAGGCAGAGCGATAAACTCATCTTT.

Details on this clone: TCRdb's protein, taken from a much larger clone, differs from this DNA's translation at residue 5, likely owing to a read error; the protein displayed comes from the DNA. The chain couples TRDV2 to TRDJ2; 8 bases align to TRDD3. The V segment lost 3 bases and the J segment 0 bases; nucleotides outside the gene matches: 11. CDR3 length: 18 amino acids. Germline V gives CDR1 GEAIGNYY, CDR2 EKD. For the CDR3, the DNA is TGTGCCTGTGACCTCGTGGGGCTGGGGGACCCTTTGACAGCACAACTCTTCTTT. Its protein is CACDLVGLGDPLTAQLFF.

Remarks on this clone: Other DNA sequences in the same sample also yield this CDR3. The chain carries TRDV2 and TRDJ1, with 8 bases lining up with TRDD3. Germline-derived CDR1 and CDR2 are GEAIGNYY and EKD. The V segment lost 0 bases and the J segment 0 bases; nucleotides outside the gene matches: 2. The CDR3 spans 15 residues. The CDR3 sequence is CACDTVGGYTDKLIF. The CDR3, as DNA: TGTGCCTGTGACACCGTTGGGGGATACACCGATAAACTCATCTTT.

The rearrangement links TRDV2 to TRDJ1, with D hard to call. Germline lookup yields CDR1 GEAIGNYY and CDR2 EKD. This CDR3 spans 14 amino acids. The germline V and J ends were trimmed by 3 bases and 0 bases, with 10 bases remaining between them. The CDR3 sequence is CACDSLLHTDKLIF. CDR3 bases: TGTGCCTGTGACTCCCTGCTTCACACCGATAAACTCATCTTT.

The chain uses TRDV2 and TRDJ3; TRDD3 matches at 7 bases. CDR3 size: 18 residues. Germline-derived CDR1 and CDR2 are GEAIGNYY and EKD. The J segment lost 0 bases and the V segment lost 1 base, leaving 5 bases of the junction unmatched. CDR3 sequence: CACDTSGGSSWDTRQMFF. CDR3 bases: TGTGCCTGTGACACGTCTGGGGGGAGCTCCTGGGACACCCGACAGATGTTTTTC.

Remarks on this clone: A single base separates this from a much larger clone, so it may be a read error. Other DNA sequences in this specimen translate into the identical CDR3. CDR3 bases: TGTGCCTGTGACGTTGCCTGGGGGACCGACTCCTGGGACACCCGGCAGATGTTTTTC. Translated, it gives CACDVAWGTDSWDTRQMFF. This chain connects TRDV2 to TRDJ3; 8 positions agree with TRDD3. The CDR3 has 19 amino acids. CDR1 GEAIGNYY and CDR2 EKD come from the germline V gene.

The V and J genes are TRDV2 and TRDJ1; 8 positions agree with TRDD3. V was clipped by 0 bases and J by 0 bases; unmatched bases: 11. The CDR3 runs to 18 residues. The germline V gene has CDR1 GEAIGNYY and CDR2 EKD. CDR3 in amino acids: CACDTVSSGGPDTDKLIF. The CDR3 coding sequence is TGTGCCTGTGACACCGTCTCATCTGGGGGACCAGACACCGATAAACTCATCTTT.

On this clone itself: This may come from a read error, since a much larger clone is one base off. The chain carries TRDV2 and TRDJ1; 10 positions agree with TRDD3. From germline, CDR1 is GEAIGNYY and CDR2 EKD. V lost 7 bases, J lost 0 bases, and 22 bases stayed unmatched. The CDR3 spans 20 residues. CDR3 protein: CACDALVGDTGTTYTDKLIF. The CDR3 coding sequence is TGTGCCTGCGACGCCTTGGTGGGGGATACCGGTACTACGTACACCGATAAACTCATCTTT.

The chain uses TRDV2 and TRDJ3; D is undetermined. This CDR3 spans 16 amino acids. V lost 1 base to trimming and J lost 0 bases, with 6 bases between them. Germline V gene sequence: CDR1 GEAIGNYY, CDR2 EKD. DNA for the CDR3: TGTGCCTGTGACACTATGTCCTCCTGGGACACCCGACAGATGTTTTTC. This gives the protein CACDTMSSWDTRQMFF.

Within the sample, this clone is medium-sized. The junction shows a germline mismatch at one end, possibly a read error. The chain is built from TRDV2 and TRDJ3, with 9 nucleotides matching TRDD3. CDR3 length equals 20 residues. The germline V gene encodes CDR1 GEAIGNYY and CDR2 EKD. Written as DNA, the CDR3 is TGTGCCTGCGACAGTACTGGGGGACACCTTGGCTCCTGGGACACCCGACAGATGTTTTTC. Translation: CACDSTGGHLGSWDTRQMFF.

This clone was seen a handful of times. J is TRDJ3 and V is TRDV2; TRDD3 matches at 7 bases. Germline trimming cut 1 base from V and 0 bases from J; bases unmatched to any gene: 14. In germline, CDR1 is GEAIGNYY, CDR2 EKD. The CDR3 runs 21 residues. CDR3 nucleotides: TGTGCCTGTGACACTGTTACTGGGGATGGGGCTGACTCCTGGGACACCCGACAGATGTTTTTC. Translating gives CACDTVTGDGADSWDTRQMFF.

A few counts support this clone. With a much larger clone just one base away, this may be a read error. The chain has TRDV2 and TRDJ1; 9 bases line up with TRDD3. Germline assignment: CDR1 GEAIGNYY and CDR2 EKD. This CDR3 comprises 20 residues. J gave up 4 bases and V 3 bases, and 23 bases lay outside the gene matches. CDR3 in amino acids: CACDPLGYEAPGWGIDKLIF. The CDR3 coding sequence is TGTGCCTGTGACCCCCTTGGCTACGAGGCGCCCGGCTGGGGGATCGATAAACTCATCTTT.